This T cell receptor (beta chain) was obtained from a study of blood T cell repertoires in COVID-19. The junction had 4 bases not matched to a gene; V was cut back by 6 bases and J by 4 bases. The CDR3 has 13 amino acids. Germline V gives CDR1 MDHEN, CDR2 SYDVKM. Using immunoSEQ multiplex PCR, the repertoire was profiled, and TCRdb retains in-frame clones only, with some absent. The sample has about 78,000 clones, 90% seen once; the top ten hold around 0.98%. Sequenced sample: peripheral blood. The chain links TRBV28 to TRBJ1-2, with 8 bases identical to TRBD1. This receptor was identified in a woman between 45 and 65 years old in a cohort sampled during active COVID-19. This CDR3 is CASRVGQGYGYTF. DNA for the CDR3: TGTGCCAGCAGAGTTGGACAGGGCTATGGCTACACCTTC.